The 28 T cell receptor beta chains given below trace back to one sample, sequenced in a study of identifying expanded T cells in peripheral blood (dated by TCRdb to 2018 to 2020). Libraries were prepared through the immunoSEQ multiplex PCR assay. Not all clones reach the TCRdb copy of this immuneACCESS table, which keeps in-frame sequences only. Checked studies attribute under half of the gap to unresolved V genes and leave the rest unexplained. In this sample the table shows tens of thousands of clones, 84% of which occur a single time. Roughly a fifth of the sample comes from the top ten. The specimen was blood. The source is a person aged 18-69 years in good health.

The J gene is TRBJ2-2, the V gene TRBV20-1; no firm D call. Trimming removed 6 bases at V and 3 bases at J, with 5 bases between. This CDR3 is built from 11 residues. CDR1 DFQATT and CDR2 SNEGSKA come from the germline V gene (reference sequence). CDR3 in DNA: TGCAGTGCCCCCGACACCGGGGAGCTGTTTTTT. Amino acids: CSAPDTGELFF.

V and J are TRBV29-1 and TRBJ1-1; D gene unclear. The CDR3 spans 12 residues. Trimming removed 2 bases at V and 5 bases at J, with 9 bases between. The V gene's germline CDR1 is SQVTM and CDR2 ANQGSEA. CDR3 in DNA: TGCAGCGTTGAAATCCTAGGAACTGAAGCTTTCTTT. Its protein is CSVEILGTEAFF.

The CDR3 nucleotides are TGTGCCAGCAGCCATCTGGGACAGTTGCCCTACGAGCAGTACTTC. It yields the protein CASSHLGQLPYEQYF. The rearrangement joins TRBV7-9 to TRBJ2-7, with TRBD1 matching 7 bases. V shed 5 bases, J shed 2 bases, and the junction held 9 bases outside the gene matches. CDR1 is SEHNR and CDR2 is FQNEAQ in the germline V gene (reference sequence). The CDR3 has 15 amino acids.

The rearrangement joins TRBV29-1 to TRBJ1-1; perhaps TRBD1 as D (6 bases). The CDR3 loop spans 11 amino acids. Germline assignment: CDR1 SQVTM and CDR2 ANQGSEA. The V end lost 4 bases, the J end lost 8 bases, and 11 bases lay between the germline ends. The CDR3 nucleotides are TGCAGCGTTGCTCAGGGGCACGAAGCTTTCTTT. It specifies CSVAQGHEAFF.

This chain connects TRBV29-1 to TRBJ1-1, with D unresolved. From germline, CDR1 is SQVTM and CDR2 ANQGSEA. Trimming left V 4 bases short and J 8 bases short, with 11 bases between. The CDR3 is made up of 11 amino acids. The CDR3 is CSVGQAHEAFF. The DNA for the CDR3 is TGCAGCGTTGGTCAGGCGCACGAAGCTTTCTTT.

The V and J genes are TRBV7-9 and TRBJ2-3; TRBD2 matches at 9 bases. Germline V gives CDR1 SEHNR, CDR2 FQNEAQ (reference sequence). Germline trimming cut 4 bases from V and 6 bases from J; bases unmatched to any gene: 14. The CDR3 is made up of 17 amino acids. Written as DNA, the CDR3 is TGTGCCAGCAGCTCTGGGGATTCTAGCGGGATAAGGGATACGCAGTATTTT. Protein product: CASSSGDSSGIRDTQYF.

The gene calls are TRBV11-3 and TRBJ2-5, with D perhaps TRBD2 (7 bases). Germline CDR1 SGHNT, CDR2 YENEEA. Trimming took off 5 bases at V and 5 bases at J, with 18 bases between the two ends. There are 15 residues in the CDR3. The CDR3 DNA reads TGTGCCAGCAGCCCCAACGGGGGGCGCGTGGAGACCCAGTACTTC. Amino acid sequence: CASSPNGGRVETQYF.

This chain connects TRBV11-1 to TRBJ2-7, with 9 bases aligning to TRBD1. J gave up 7 bases and V 5 bases, and 6 bases lay outside the gene matches. CDR3 size: 13 residues. CDR1 SGHAT and CDR2 FQDESV come from the germline V gene (reference sequence). The CDR3 bases are TGTGCCAGCAGCCGGGACAGGGACATTGAGCAGTACTTC. The encoded protein is CASSRDRDIEQYF.

This clone was recorded once. V is TRBV10-3 and J is TRBJ2-1, with 11 bases aligning to TRBD2. Germline CDR1 is ENHRY and CDR2 is SYGVKD. CDR3 length: 14 residues. The V and J ends lost 10 bases and 3 bases, in that order; junction bases with no gene match: 5. In DNA, the CDR3 is TGTGCCACACTAGCGGGAGCGGTCTACAATGAGCAGTTCTTC. It encodes CATLAGAVYNEQFF.

This chain uses TRBV7-2 with TRBJ2-2, with no clear D. V dropped 1 base and J dropped 4 bases, with 13 bases sitting between them. The CDR3 runs to 16 residues. In germline, CDR1 is SGHTA, CDR2 FQGNSA. The CDR3 region is CASSLVGVVGTGELFF. The CDR3 DNA follows: TGTGCCAGCAGCTTAGTTGGGGTTGTGGGCACCGGGGAGCTGTTTTTT.

The chain couples TRBV5-4 to TRBJ2-3, with D possibly TRBD2 on 5 matching bases. Germline lookup yields CDR1 SGHNT and CDR2 YYREEE (reference sequence). The length of the CDR3 is 14 residues. The V gene lost 3 bases and the J gene lost 2 bases, with 10 bases spanning the gap. The CDR3 reads CASSSEVVTDTQYF. Written as DNA, the CDR3 is TGTGCCAGCAGCTCGGAGGTCGTCACAGATACGCAGTATTTT.

This chain connects TRBV7-9 to TRBJ1-4; 9 bases line up with TRBD1. The CDR3 contains 14 residues. Germline V gene data show CDR1 as SEHNR and CDR2 as FQNEAQ (reference sequence). With 4 bases clipped from V and 4 bases from J, the junction kept 1 base outside the gene matches. The CDR3 nucleotides read TGTGCCAGCAGCTCGGACAGGGGTAATGAAAAACTGTTTTTT. Residues: CASSSDRGNEKLFF.

On this clone: At one end the junction does not follow the germline gene, possibly because of a read error. J is TRBJ2-3 and V is TRBV7-7; D may match TRBD1 or TRBD2 (5 bases each). CDR1 SSHAT and CDR2 FNYEAQ come from the germline V gene (reference sequence). The CDR3 loop spans 15 amino acids. The CDR3 is CASSLAPGTQDTQYF. The CDR3 DNA reads as TGTGCTAGCAGCTTAGCGCCGGGGACGCAAGATACGCAGTATTTT.

This clone was counted once. This rearrangement joins TRBV7-2 to TRBJ1-1; the D gene is possibly TRBD1 (5 bases). V gave up 4 bases and J gave up 12 bases, with 21 bases separating them. CDR1 is SGHTA, CDR2 FQGNSA, per germline. The CDR3 loop spans 14 amino acids. The DNA for the CDR3 is TGTGCCAGCAGCTCCGAGGTGGGGTTAGGGGTTTCTTTCTTT. Protein sequence: CASSSEVGLGVSFF.

The chain recombines TRBV29-1 with TRBJ2-1; TRBD2 aligns across 10 bases. Germline V gene data show CDR1 as SQVTM and CDR2 as ANQGSEA. Trimming took 4 bases from V and 9 from J; bases not matched to a gene: 12. The CDR3 extends over 15 amino acids. Here the CDR3 reads CSVVALAGPLGEQFF. CDR3 bases: TGCAGCGTTGTGGCACTAGCGGGACCCCTCGGTGAGCAGTTCTTC.

In regard to this clone: This sample includes further DNA sequences coding for the same CDR3. The V gene is TRBV7-2, the J gene TRBJ2-1, with D perhaps matching TRBD2 (6 bases). Germline V lookup: CDR1 SGHTA, CDR2 FQGNSA. The CDR3 runs to 14 residues. The V end was cut by 1 base, the J end by 6 bases, with 10 bases between. CDR3 region: CASSLGGTANEQFF. CDR3 DNA sequence: TGTGCCAGCAGCTTAGGCGGGACGGCCAATGAGCAGTTCTTC.

The chain uses TRBV10-3 and TRBJ2-2; 12 nucleotides agree with TRBD2. The CDR3 is 14 residues long. Germline V gene data show CDR1 as ENHRY and CDR2 as SYGVKD. Unmatched junction bases numbered 0, after V lost 6 bases and J lost 4 bases. DNA of the CDR3: TGTGCCATCAGACTAGCGGGAGGCACCGGGGAGCTGTTTTTT. Translating it yields CAIRLAGGTGELFF.

J is TRBJ2-5 and V is TRBV10-3; D not certain. Trimming removed 1 base from V and 0 bases from J, with 6 bases in between. The CDR3 totals 14 residues. Germline loops: CDR1 ENHRY, CDR2 SYGVKD. The CDR3 DNA sequence: TGTGCCATCAGTGAGTACGGCAACCAAGAGACCCAGTACTTC. The encoded protein is CAISEYGNQETQYF.

This chain connects TRBV4-3 to TRBJ2-1, with a weak D call TRBD2 (5 bases). Germline loops: CDR1 LGHNA, CDR2 YSLEER. Trimming cost V 4 bases and J 3 bases, with 10 bases left between them. The CDR3 has 14 residues. CDR3 bases: TGCGCCAGCAGCCCGGCCCGGGGCTACAATGAGCAGTTCTTC. This translates into CASSPARGYNEQFF.

In its sample, this clone was seen a few times. The V call is TRBV14, the J call TRBJ1-2; D ambiguous. Germline V lookup: CDR1 SGHDN, CDR2 FVKESK. Trimming removed 3 bases at V and 8 bases at J, with 16 bases between. There are 14 residues in the CDR3. The DNA for the CDR3 is TGTGCCAGCAGCCAGGCACCCACGAGTTGGGGCTACACCTTC. Protein: CASSQAPTSWGYTF.

The chain is built from TRBV4-1 and TRBJ2-7; no clear D. Trimming took 0 bases from V and 0 from J, leaving 18 bases between them. This CDR3 has 18 residues. The germline CDR1 and CDR2 sequences are MGHRA and YSYEKL. This CDR3 reads CASSQDQEGWVSSYEQYF. CDR3 coding DNA: TGCGCCAGCAGCCAAGATCAGGAAGGGTGGGTGAGCTCCTACGAGCAGTACTTC.

This chain links TRBV9 with TRBJ2-2; 12 bases map to TRBD2. The CDR3 is 19 amino acids. Per the germline V gene, CDR1 is SGDLS and CDR2 is YYNGEE. Unmatched junction bases numbered 10, after V lost 3 bases and J lost 1 base. The CDR3, as DNA: TGTGCCAGCAGCGCCGGACTAGCGGGGCTACTTTTGAACACCGGGGAGCTGTTTTTT. It encodes CASSAGLAGLLLNTGELFF.

The genes are TRBV21-1 and TRBJ2-4; TRBD2 was called by the table and not checked on the DNA. TRBV21-1 corresponds to a pseudogene. There are 23 residues in the CDR3. The CDR3 nucleotides read TGTGCCAGCAGCAAAAGCGGGACAGGTCTGAGCGGGAGGGCTGAAGGCGACAAAAACATTCAGTACTTC. It encodes CASSKSGTGLSGRAEGDKNIQYF.

This chain connects TRBV7-2 to TRBJ2-3; 10 nucleotides line up with TRBD2. CDR1 SGHTA and CDR2 FQGNSA come from the germline V gene. V lost 3 bases and J lost 4; bases outside the gene matches: 4. CDR3 length: 15 amino acids. CDR3 nucleotide sequence: TGTGCCAGCAGCTTCGGGCTAGCGGGAGCAGATACGCAGTATTTT. It encodes CASSFGLAGADTQYF.

The chain employs TRBV30 and TRBJ1-1; 7 bases agree with TRBD1. The J segment lost 5 bases and the V segment lost 4 bases, leaving 13 bases of the junction unmatched. The CDR3 consists of 15 residues. Germline CDR1 GTSNPN, CDR2 SVGIG (reference sequence). CDR3 residues: CAWNPTGLGLTEAFF. The CDR3 DNA reads as TGTGCCTGGAACCCGACAGGGCTAGGTCTTACTGAAGCTTTCTTT.

V is TRBV9 and J is TRBJ2-1; TRBD2 agrees at 7 bases. This CDR3 spans 15 amino acids. The V gene end was trimmed by 0 bases and the J gene end by 6 bases; junction bases not matched to a gene: 6. The germline V gene has CDR1 SGDLS and CDR2 YYNGEE. The DNA of the CDR3 is TGTGCCAGCAGCGTAGGGTCTCTAGCGGTCAATGAGCAGTTCTTC. This translates into CASSVGSLAVNEQFF.

The chain combines TRBV5-1 with TRBJ2-1; 10 positions agree with TRBD1. The CDR3 is made up of 15 amino acids. The trim removed 3 bases at V and 4 bases at J, leaving 4 bases unmatched. Germline V gene lookup returns CDR1 SGHRS and CDR2 YFSETQ. The CDR3 region is CASSYGQGGYNEQFF. The CDR3 bases are TGCGCCAGCAGCTACGGACAGGGGGGGTACAATGAGCAGTTCTTC. Full variable domain (missing parts from reference TRBV5-1 and TRBJ2-1): KAGVTQTPRYLIKTRGQQVTLSCSPISGHRSVSWYQQTPGQGLQFLFEYFSETQRNKGNFPGRFSGRQFSNSRSEMNVSTLELGDSALYLCASSYGQGGYNEQFFGPGTRLTVL.

This chain links TRBV7-3 with TRBJ2-7, with TRBD1 identical over 10 bases. V gave up 5 bases and J gave up 4 bases; unmatched junction bases: 8. The CDR3 consists of 15 residues. The germline V gene has CDR1 SGHTA and CDR2 FQGTGA. CDR3 residues: CASSPGTGVGYEQYF. The CDR3 DNA sequence: TGTGCCAGCAGCCCGGGGACAGGGGTAGGTTACGAGCAGTACTTC. The variable domain in full, completed from reference TRBV7-3 and TRBJ2-7, reads GAGVSQTPSNKVTEKGKYVELRCDPISGHTALYWYRQSLGQGPEFLIYFQGTGAADDSGLPNDRFFAVRPEGSVSTLKIQRTERGDSAVYLCASSPGTGVGYEQYFGPGTRLTVT.